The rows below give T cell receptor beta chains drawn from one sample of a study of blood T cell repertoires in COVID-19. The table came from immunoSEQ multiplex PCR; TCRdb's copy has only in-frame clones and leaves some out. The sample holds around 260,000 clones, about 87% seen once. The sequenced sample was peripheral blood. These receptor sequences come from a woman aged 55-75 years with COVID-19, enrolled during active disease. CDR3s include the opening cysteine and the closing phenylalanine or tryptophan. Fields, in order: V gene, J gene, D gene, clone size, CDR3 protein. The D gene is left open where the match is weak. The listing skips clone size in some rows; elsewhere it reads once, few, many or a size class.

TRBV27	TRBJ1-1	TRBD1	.	CASSTFRGRTEAFF
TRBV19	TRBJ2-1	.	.	CASSIKGVNEQFF
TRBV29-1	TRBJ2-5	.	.	CSVGHGETQYF
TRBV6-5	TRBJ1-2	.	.	CASSPGRGNYGYTF
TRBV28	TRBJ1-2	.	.	CASRIQEGNYGYTF
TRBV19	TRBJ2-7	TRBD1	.	CASSRDRTDRSYEQYF
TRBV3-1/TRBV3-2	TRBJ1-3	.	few	CASSPKHSGNTIYF
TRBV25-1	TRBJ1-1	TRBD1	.	CASSEYFPLGTANTEAFF
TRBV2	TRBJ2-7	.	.	CASSEWGPREQYF
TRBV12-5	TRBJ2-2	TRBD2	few	CASGLTSPSGRHTGELFF
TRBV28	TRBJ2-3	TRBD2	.	CASSPWAGEGTDTQYF
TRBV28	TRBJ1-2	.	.	CASSSGTFKGYTF
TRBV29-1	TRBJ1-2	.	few	CSVEDLNYGYTF
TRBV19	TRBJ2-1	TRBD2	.	CASSPQAGVTYNEQFF
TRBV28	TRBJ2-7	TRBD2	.	CASSPPGGGGEQYF
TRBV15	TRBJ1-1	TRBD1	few	CATSRDRGLGTEAFF
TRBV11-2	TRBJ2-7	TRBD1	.	CASSFPGQGAYEQYF
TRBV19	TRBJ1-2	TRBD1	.	CASSSPGTGLNYGYTF
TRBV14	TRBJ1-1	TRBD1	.	CASSQDWTGYTEAFF
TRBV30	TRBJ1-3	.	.	CAWSYSGSGNTIYF
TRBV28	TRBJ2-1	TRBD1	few	CASSRGQVNEQFF
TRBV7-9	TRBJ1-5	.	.	CASSISDSYQPQHF
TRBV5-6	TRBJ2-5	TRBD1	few	CASSTGQGRGETQYF
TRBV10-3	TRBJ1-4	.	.	CAISSGTLSTNEKLFF